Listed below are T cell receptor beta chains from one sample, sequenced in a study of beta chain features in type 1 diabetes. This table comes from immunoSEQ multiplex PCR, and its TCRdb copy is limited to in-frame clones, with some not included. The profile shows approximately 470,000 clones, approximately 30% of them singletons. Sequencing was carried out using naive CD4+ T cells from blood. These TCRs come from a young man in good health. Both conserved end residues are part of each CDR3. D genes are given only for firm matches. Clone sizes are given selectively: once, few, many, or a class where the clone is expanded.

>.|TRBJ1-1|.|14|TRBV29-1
TGCAGCGTTGAAGGTGGGGCAGCGAACACTGAAGCTTTCTTT
CSVEGGAANTEAFF
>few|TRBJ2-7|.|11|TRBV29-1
TGCAGCGTGGGGTTCTCCTACGAGCAGTACTTC
CSVGFSYEQYF
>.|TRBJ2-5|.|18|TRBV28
TGTGCCAGCAGCTGCGGACAGCTCGGAGCGGCGGAGCAAGAGACCCAGTACTTC
CASSCGQLGAAEQETQYF
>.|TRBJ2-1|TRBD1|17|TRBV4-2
TGTGCCAGCAGCCAAGATAGGGGGCTAGACTTAACCAATGAGCAGTTCTTC
CASSQDRGLDLTNEQFF
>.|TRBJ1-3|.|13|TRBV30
TGTGCCGCTTCGACGGAGGCTGGAAACACCATATATTTT
CAASTEAGNTIYF
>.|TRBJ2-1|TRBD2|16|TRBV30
TGTGCCTGGAGTGTACTGGGACTAACCAACTACAATGAGCAGTTCTTC
CAWSVLGLTNYNEQFF
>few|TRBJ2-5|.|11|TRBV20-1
TGCAGTGCTTCCCGGCAAGCAGGCCAGTACTTC
CSASRQAGQYF
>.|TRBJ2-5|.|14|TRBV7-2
TGTGCCAGCAGCCAAACAGCGGCACAAGAGACCCAGTACTTC
CASSQTAAQETQYF
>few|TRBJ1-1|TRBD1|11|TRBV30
TGTGCCTGGAGCAGCCAGGGGGTGGCTTTCTTT
CAWSSQGVAFF
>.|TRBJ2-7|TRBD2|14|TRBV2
TGTGCCAGCAAGGAGGGGACTAACTCCTACGAGCAGTACTTC
CASKEGTNSYEQYF
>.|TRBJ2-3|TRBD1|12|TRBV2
TGTGCCAGCAGACAGGGGTCAGATACGCAGTATTTT
CASRQGSDTQYF
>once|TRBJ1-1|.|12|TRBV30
TGTGCCTGGAAAGGGGGGAACACTGAAGCTTTCTTT
CAWKGGNTEAFF
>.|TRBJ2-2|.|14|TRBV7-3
TGTGCCAGCAGCGAGGGACATTCCACCGGGGAGCTGTTTTTT
CASSEGHSTGELFF
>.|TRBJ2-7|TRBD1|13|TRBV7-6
TGTGCCAGCAGCCAGGACAGGGGATCCGAGCAGTACTTC
CASSQDRGSEQYF
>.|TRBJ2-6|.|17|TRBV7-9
TGTGCCAGCAGCTTATCCGGAGGGCGGGCTGGGGCCAACGTCCTGACTTTC
CASSLSGGRAGANVLTF
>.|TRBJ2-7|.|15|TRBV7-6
TGTGCCAGCAGCTTAGTCCTCGCGCGTACCTACGAGCAGTACTTC
CASSLVLARTYEQYF
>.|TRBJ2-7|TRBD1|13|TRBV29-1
TGCAGCGTTGGGACAGGGGATTCCTACGAGCAGTACTTC
CSVGTGDSYEQYF
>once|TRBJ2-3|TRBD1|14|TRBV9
TGTGCCAGCAATGACAGGGGGCCGACGGATACGCAGTATTTT
CASNDRGPTDTQYF
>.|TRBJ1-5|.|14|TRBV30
TGTGCCTGGAGGTCTTCAGGAGGAGGTCAGCCCCAGCATTTT
CAWRSSGGGQPQHF
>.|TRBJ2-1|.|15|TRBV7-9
TGTGCCAGCAGCCCGGACCGTCAAGGGTACAATGAGCAGTTCTTC
CASSPDRQGYNEQFF
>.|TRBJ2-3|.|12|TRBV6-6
TGTGCCAGCAGCAGAACCACAGATACGCAGTATTTT
CASSRTTDTQYF
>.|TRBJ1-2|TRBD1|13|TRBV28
TGTGCCAGCAGTCAGGGACAGGGTGGTGGCTACACCTTC
CASSQGQGGGYTF